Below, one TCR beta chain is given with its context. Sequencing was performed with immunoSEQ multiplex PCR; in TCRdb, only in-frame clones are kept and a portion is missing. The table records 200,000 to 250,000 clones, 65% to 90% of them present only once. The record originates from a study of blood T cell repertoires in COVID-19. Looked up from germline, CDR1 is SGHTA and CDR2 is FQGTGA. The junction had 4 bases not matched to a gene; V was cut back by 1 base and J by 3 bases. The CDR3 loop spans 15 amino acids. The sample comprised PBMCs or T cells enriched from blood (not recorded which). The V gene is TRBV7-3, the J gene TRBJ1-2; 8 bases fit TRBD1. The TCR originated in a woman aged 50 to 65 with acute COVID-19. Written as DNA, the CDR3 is TGTGCCAGCAGCTTAAGGGCAGGGGGCGACTATGGCTACACCTTC. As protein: CASSLRAGGDYGYTF.